These T cell receptor beta chains were read from a single sample in a study of PD-L1 blockade in urothelial cancer. Data came from immunoSEQ multiplex PCR; TCRdb stores just in-frame clones and leaves some out. There are about 83,000 clones in the sample; 87% occur only once, and around 5.3% lies in the top ten. The specimen comprised PBMCs, sampled around atezolizumab (anti-PD-L1) treatment. These receptors came from a woman in her seventies with urothelial cancer. The CDR3 runs from the conserved cysteine through the conserved F or W. A D gene is named only where the DNA matches it firmly. Clone size is stated in some rows and not others, as once, few, many or a class when expanded.

NA	NA	TRBJ1-1	TRBV5-1	CASSQAGTEAFF	TGCGCCAGCAGCCAGGCGGGGACTGAAGCTTTCTTT
NA	NA	TRBJ2-7	TRBV6-5	CASSYSFREYEQYF	TGTGCCAGCAGTTACTCGTTTAGAGAGTACGAGCAGTACTTC
NA	NA	TRBJ2-7	TRBV5-1	CASSLNQGGYEQYF	TGCGCCAGCTCTCTTAATCAGGGGGGCTACGAGCAGTACTTC
NA	NA	TRBJ2-2	TRBV5-4	CASSLAPILNTGELFF	TGTGCCAGCAGCTTGGCGCCTATATTGAACACCGGGGAGCTGTTTTTT
TRBD1	NA	TRBJ1-2	TRBV5-4	CASSWPGTVRNGYTF	TGTGCCAGCAGTTGGCCCGGGACAGTCAGGAATGGCTACACCTTC
TRBD2	NA	TRBJ2-1	TRBV7-2	CASSFPGLAGGEQFF	TGTGCCAGCAGCTTTCCGGGACTAGCGGGCGGTGAGCAGTTCTTC
NA	NA	TRBJ2-2	TRBV6-6	CASSYPYTGELFF	TGTGCCAGCAGTTACCCATACACCGGGGAGCTGTTTTTT
NA	NA	TRBJ1-5	TRBV30	CAWSAGTPNQPQHF	TGTGCCTGGAGCGCAGGGACACCTAATCAGCCCCAGCATTTT
NA	NA	TRBJ2-7	TRBV5-1	CASSLAPDTYEQYF	TGCGCCAGCAGCTTGGCCCCAGATACCTACGAGCAGTACTTC
TRBD2	once	TRBJ2-7	TRBV6-5	CASSYSLGGGWEQYF	TGTGCCAGCAGTTACTCGCTGGGGGGGGGTTGGGAGCAGTACTTC
NA	NA	TRBJ1-2	TRBV28	CASNLQELYGYTF	TGTGCCAGCAACCTACAGGAGCTCTATGGCTACACCTTC
TRBD1	NA	TRBJ1-1	TRBV7-9	CASSSGQLPSEAFF	TGTGCCAGCAGCTCGGGACAGCTCCCCAGTGAAGCTTTCTTT
NA	NA	TRBJ2-1	TRBV6-1	CASSWESSYNEQFF	TGTGCCAGCAGTTGGGAGAGCTCCTACAATGAGCAGTTCTTC
TRBD1	NA	TRBJ1-5	TRBV18	CASSRRDRDQPQHF	TGTGCCAGCTCACGACGGGACAGGGATCAGCCCCAGCATTTT
TRBD2	NA	TRBJ2-7	TRBV7-9	CASSKSGAYEQYF	TGTGCCAGCAGCAAGAGCGGGGCCTACGAGCAGTACTTC
TRBD1	NA	TRBJ1-1	TRBV6-5	CASSYDRDRVEAFF	TGTGCCAGCAGTTACGATAGGGACAGGGTTGAAGCTTTCTTT
NA	once	TRBJ2-1	TRBV5-1	CASSWGLYNEQFF	TGCGCCAGCAGCTGGGGCCTCTACAATGAGCAGTTCTTC
NA	once	TRBJ2-3	TRBV11-2	CASSPRFNTQYF	TGTGCCAGCAGCCCCCGTTTTAATACGCAGTATTTT
TRBD2	NA	TRBJ2-5	TRBV7-2	CASSSGLAGVETQYF	TGTGCCAGCAGCTCGGGACTAGCGGGGGTGGAGACCCAGTACTTC
NA	NA	TRBJ1-2	TRBV9	CASSVYDGGSYGYTF	TGTGCCAGCAGCGTATATGACGGCGGGAGCTATGGCTACACCTTC